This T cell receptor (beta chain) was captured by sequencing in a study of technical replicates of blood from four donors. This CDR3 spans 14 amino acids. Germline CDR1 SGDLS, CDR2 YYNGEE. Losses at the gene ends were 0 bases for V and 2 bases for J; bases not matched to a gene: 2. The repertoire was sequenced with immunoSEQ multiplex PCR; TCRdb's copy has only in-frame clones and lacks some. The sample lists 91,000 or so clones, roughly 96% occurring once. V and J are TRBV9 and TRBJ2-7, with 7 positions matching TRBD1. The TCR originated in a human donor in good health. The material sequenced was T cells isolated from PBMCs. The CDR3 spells CASSVATGAYEQYF. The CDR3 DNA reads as TGTGCCAGCAGCGTAGCTACAGGGGCCTACGAGCAGTACTTC.